The T cell receptor beta chain described here comes from a study of radiotherapy plus CTLA-4 blockade in lung cancer. Clones were read by immunoSEQ multiplex PCR, and TCRdb kept only the in-frame ones, dropping some. The sample lists about 51,000 clones, 65% to 85% occurring once. Sequences were derived from peripheral blood, sampled from a patient treated with radiotherapy plus ipilimumab. This receptor was identified in a human donor with non-small cell lung cancer whose response to radiotherapy plus ipilimumab could not be evaluated.

CDR3 nucleotides: TGCGCCAGCAGCTTGGACCTCGCGGGAAACACCATATATTTT. Encoded protein: CASSLDLAGNTIYF. This chain uses TRBV5-1 with TRBJ1-3, with D uncertain. From germline, CDR1 is SGHRS and CDR2 YFSETQ. The V end lost 0 bases, the J end lost 4 bases, and 8 bases lay between the germline ends. The CDR3 runs to 14 residues. The full variable domain, in which reference TRBV5-1 and TRBJ1-3 provide the parts outside the CDR3, is KAGVTQTPRYLIKTRGQQVTLSCSPISGHRSVSWYQQTPGQGLQFLFEYFSETQRNKGNFPGRFSGRQFSNSRSEMNVSTLELGDSALYLCASSLDLAGNTIYFGEGSWLTVV.